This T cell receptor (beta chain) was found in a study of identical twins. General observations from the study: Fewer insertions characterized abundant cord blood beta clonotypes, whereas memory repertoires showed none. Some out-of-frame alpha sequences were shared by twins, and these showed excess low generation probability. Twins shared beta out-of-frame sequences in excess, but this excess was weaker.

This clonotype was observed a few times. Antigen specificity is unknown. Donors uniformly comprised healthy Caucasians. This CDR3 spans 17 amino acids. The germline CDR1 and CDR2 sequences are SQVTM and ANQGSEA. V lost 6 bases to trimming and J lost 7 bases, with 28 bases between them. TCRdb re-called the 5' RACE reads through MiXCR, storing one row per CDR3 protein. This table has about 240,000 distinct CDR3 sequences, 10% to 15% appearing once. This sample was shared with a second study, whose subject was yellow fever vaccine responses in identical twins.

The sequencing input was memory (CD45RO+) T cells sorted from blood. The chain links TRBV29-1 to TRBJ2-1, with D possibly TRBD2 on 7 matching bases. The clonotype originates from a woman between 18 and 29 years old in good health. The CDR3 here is CSVLSRGGIPAGNEQFF. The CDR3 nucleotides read TGCAGCGTACTAAGTAGGGGGGGAATTCCCGCCGGTAATGAGCAGTTCTTC.